Below, 14 T cell receptor beta chains from the same sample are listed, as sequenced in a study of beta chain features in type 1 diabetes. The entirety of the isolated RNA underwent reverse transcription, so expressed TCRB transcripts were sequenced. Produced via immunoSEQ multiplex PCR; TCRdb's table is partial and in-frame only. The sample yields more than 150,000 clones, around an eighth seen once. Sequencing input: central memory CD4+ T cells from blood. These receptor sequences come from a woman between 18 and 29 years old in good health.

V and J are TRBV11-2 and TRBJ2-1; 9 nucleotides line up with TRBD2. Unmatched junction bases numbered 6, after V lost 5 bases and J lost 4 bases. The CDR3 is 15 residues long. CDR1 and CDR2 (germline): SGHAT, FQNNGV. Written as DNA, the CDR3 is TGTGCCAGCAGCATCGGGACTAGCAGTTACAATGAGCAGTTCTTC. It encodes CASSIGTSSYNEQFF.

This clone was found a few times. The rearrangement uses TRBV7-9 and TRBJ1-2; D not resolved. Germline V gene data show CDR1 as SEHNR and CDR2 as FQNEAQ (reference sequence). Trimming removed 1 base at V and 4 bases at J, with 7 bases between. The CDR3 contains 13 residues. This CDR3 reads CASSLDPVYGYTF. The CDR3 DNA reads TGTGCCAGCAGCTTAGACCCGGTCTATGGCTACACCTTC.

The table lists this clone with a few counts. The chain carries TRBV5-4 and TRBJ2-1; 9 nucleotides match TRBD2. The CDR3 spans 17 residues. Germline V lookup: CDR1 SGHNT, CDR2 YYREEE (reference sequence). The ends lost 1 base at V and 5 bases at J; junction bases unmatched: 10. CDR3 in amino acids: CASSLLSSGLANNEQFF. CDR3 in DNA: TGTGCCAGCAGCTTGCTCTCCTCGGGACTAGCTAACAATGAGCAGTTCTTC.

The chain has TRBV29-1 and TRBJ1-5; 10 bases align to TRBD1. Germline V lookup: CDR1 SQVTM, CDR2 ANQGSEA. Trimming cost V 7 bases and J 7 bases; bases outside gene matches: 13. CDR3 size: 15 residues. The CDR3 bases are TGCAGCGCCGGGACAGGGGCCTCTGGGGGACAGCCCCAGCATTTT. Encoded protein: CSAGTGASGGQPQHF. The whole variable domain, filled in from reference TRBV29-1 and TRBJ1-5, reads SAVISQKPSRDICQRGTSLTIQCQVDSQVTMMFWYRQQPGQSLTLIATANQGSEATYESGFVIDKFPISRPNLTFSTLTVSNMSPEDSSIYLCSAGTGASGGQPQHFGDGTRLSIL.

This clone has only a few counts. CDR3 bases: TGTGCCAGCAGCTCCTATAGCTGGAGCACAGATACGCAGTATTTT. Residues: CASSSYSWSTDTQYF. This chain uses TRBV7-2 with TRBJ2-3; unclear D gene. CDR1 SGHTA and CDR2 FQGNSA come from the germline V gene. The CDR3 is made up of 15 amino acids. Trimming shortened V by 4 bases and J by 0 bases, and 11 bases separated the two germline ends. The entire variable domain, with the rest obtained from reference TRBV7-2 and TRBJ2-3, is as follows: GAGVSQSPSNKVTEKGKDVELRCDPISGHTALYWYRQSLGQGLEFLIYFQGNSAPDKSGLPSDRFSAERTGGSVSTLTIQRTQQEDSAVYLCASSSYSWSTDTQYFGPGTRLTVL.

This clone appeared a few times. The chain couples TRBV2 to TRBJ1-2; TRBD1 matches 9 bases. The CDR3 sequence is 14 residues long. CDR1 is SNHLY and CDR2 is FYNNEI in the germline V gene. With 5 bases clipped from V and 4 bases from J, the junction kept 5 bases outside the gene matches. The CDR3 DNA reads TGTGCCAGCAGTTCACAGGGGGCACTCTATGGCTACACCTTC. It yields the protein CASSSQGALYGYTF.

The sample holds a few counts of this clone. The V gene is TRBV5-1, the J gene TRBJ2-1, with D possibly matching TRBD2 (6 bases). Trimming left V 5 bases short and J 6 bases short, with 9 bases between. Germline V CDR1 and CDR2: SGHRS, YFSETQ. CDR3 length: 12 amino acids. The CDR3 DNA sequence: TGCGCCAGCAGACCGACTAGCAATGAGCAGTTCTTC. Protein: CASRPTSNEQFF.

The chain employs TRBV29-1 and TRBJ2-1, with 8 bases aligning to TRBD2. This CDR3 has 15 residues. Trimming cost V 4 bases and J 8 bases; bases outside gene matches: 13. CDR1 SQVTM and CDR2 ANQGSEA come from the germline V gene. CDR3 bases: TGCAGCGTTGGGAACACCGGGAGGGCCTTGGATGAGCAGTTCTTC. This encodes CSVGNTGRALDEQFF.

The J gene is TRBJ2-7, the V gene TRBV5-4; 10 bases map to TRBD1. The CDR3 is made up of 16 amino acids. The ends lost 3 bases at V and 2 bases at J; junction bases unmatched: 8. Germline CDR1 is SGHNT and CDR2 is YYREEE (reference sequence). CDR3 residues: CASSSQFGTGAYEQYF. In DNA, the CDR3 is TGTGCCAGCAGCTCCCAATTCGGGACAGGGGCCTACGAGCAGTACTTC.

The chain has TRBV18 and TRBJ1-1, with D possibly matching TRBD1 (5 bases). This CDR3 spans 14 amino acids. In germline, CDR1 is KGHSH, CDR2 LQKENI. V shed 8 bases and J shed 1 base, with 14 bases lying between them. CDR3 sequence reads: CASLSGQQNTEAFF. CDR3 in DNA: TGTGCCAGCCTCTCAGGGCAGCAGAACACTGAAGCTTTCTTT.

This clone was recorded a few times. The chain uses TRBV5-4 and TRBJ2-7; D possibly corresponds to TRBD2 (6 bases). This CDR3 contains 15 residues. Per the germline V gene, CDR1 is SGHNT and CDR2 is YYREEE (reference sequence). Between the trimmed V and J ends, which lost 3 bases and 6 bases, there was a span of 19 bases. CDR3 in amino acids: CASSSPGLRNVEQYF. In nucleotides, the CDR3 is TGTGCCAGCAGCTCCCCGGGACTCCGAAACGTCGAGCAGTACTTC.

The chain has TRBV6-1 and TRBJ2-1; 10 bases match TRBD2. The length of the CDR3 is 16 residues. Unmatched junction bases numbered 7, after V lost 1 base and J lost 7 bases. Germline CDR1 MNHNS, CDR2 SASEGT. CDR3 nucleotides: TGTGCCAGCAGTGAAGTTGCTAGCGGGAGAAGGAATGAGCAGTTCTTC. This codes for CASSEVASGRRNEQFF.

The V and J genes are TRBV5-1 and TRBJ2-2; D remains unclear. V lost 0 bases and J lost 7, with 4 bases in between. The CDR3 extends over 12 amino acids. Per the germline V gene, CDR1 is SGHRS and CDR2 is YFSETQ. The DNA for the CDR3 is TGCGCCAGCAGCTTGGGCGGCGGGGAGCTGTTTTTT. Encoded protein: CASSLGGGELFF.

There are a few counts of this clone. The chain links TRBV19 to TRBJ1-2, with 7 bases aligning to TRBD1. V shed 4 bases and J 4 bases; nucleotides not matched to a gene: 9. Germline loops: CDR1 LNHDA, CDR2 SQIVND (reference sequence). The CDR3 covers 15 residues. The CDR3, as DNA: TGTGCCAGTAGTACAAGGGACAGAGCCCCCTATGGCTACACCTTC. Translated, it gives CASSTRDRAPYGYTF.